These T cell receptor beta chains were read from a single sample in a study of T-cell memory formation after mild COVID-19. In TCRdb, the 5' RACE reads were re-called with MiXCR into one record per CDR3 protein. Of fewer than 650,000 distinct CDR3 sequences in the sample, roughly 22% were seen once. The sequencing sample was made of PBMCs or a T cell subset sorted from them (not recorded which). These receptor sequences come from an adult woman who had mild COVID-19 (a few samples of this study predate the infection). Cell type and time point are not known. CDR3s include the opening cysteine and the closing phenylalanine or tryptophan. Each record gives: V gene, D gene, J gene, clone size, CDR3 protein. D genes are given only for firm matches. Clone size is not always given. Where it is, it says once, few, many or a class for expanded clones.

TRBV12-3/TRBV12-4	TRBD1	TRBJ1-5	-	CASQGGDGNQPQHF
TRBV5-1	TRBD1	TRBJ1-1	few	CASSWGQEYNTEAFF
TRBV6-5	TRBD2	TRBJ2-3	few	CASSLPRFSSGGRDTQYF
TRBV5-1	-	TRBJ2-1	-	CASSLRVGPYNEQFF
TRBV7-3	TRBD2	TRBJ2-3	-	CASSPRGTSGRTDTQYF
TRBV20-1	TRBD2	TRBJ2-1	-	CSARDGGGLNEQFF
TRBV6-5	TRBD2	TRBJ2-1	many	CASRLIAGAMTYNEQFF
TRBV18	TRBD1	TRBJ2-4	few	CASSPPQGAGKNIQYF
TRBV6-4	-	TRBJ2-7	-	CASRGTTWGGTEQYF
TRBV12-3/TRBV12-4	-	TRBJ2-2	-	CASSIDRRRTGELFF
TRBV24-1	-	TRBJ2-1	many	CATSATTGRPGNEQFF
TRBV7-2	TRBD2	TRBJ2-1	-	CASSFGLASDEQFF
TRBV5-6	TRBD1	TRBJ2-7	-	CASSSTGTVGEQYF
TRBV18	-	TRBJ2-5	many	CASSPQETQYF
TRBV6-2/TRBV6-3	-	TRBJ2-3	many	CASSYGSSVDTQYF
TRBV7-9	-	TRBJ2-1	few	CASREGNEQFF
TRBV15	TRBD1	TRBJ2-7	few	CATSRETGTDAYEQYF
TRBV3-1	-	TRBJ2-3	few	CASSLHANTQYF
TRBV6-6	TRBD1	TRBJ2-7	-	CASSYPGQTGYEQYF
TRBV3-1	TRBD2	TRBJ2-2	-	CASSQDLKRGFGTGELFF
TRBV12-3/TRBV12-4	TRBD2	TRBJ2-1	-	CASRTRTSGGRSYNEQFF
TRBV7-6	-	TRBJ1-5	few	CASSPQVSNQPQHF
TRBV7-8	-	TRBJ2-5	-	CASSPVRQETQYF
TRBV5-1	-	TRBJ2-6	-	CASRPVQGANVLTF
TRBV20-1	-	TRBJ1-2	few	CSARYLHEGGRGYTF
TRBV28	TRBD2	TRBJ2-7	-	CASQRSGPTYEQYF
TRBV20-1	-	TRBJ2-6	-	CSAEMLGRSGANVLTF
TRBV12-3/TRBV12-4	-	TRBJ1-1	-	CASSLSGGITEAFF
TRBV12-3/TRBV12-4	-	TRBJ2-3	-	CASSLGGHSTDTQYF
TRBV12-3/TRBV12-4	-	TRBJ2-5	-	CASSLGSGRGETQYF
TRBV3-1	TRBD1	TRBJ1-6	-	CASSQGQGPYSALHF
TRBV13	-	TRBJ2-2	few	CASFSPTGELFF
TRBV24-1	TRBD1	TRBJ2-2	few	CATSDYRGLRNTGELFF
TRBV19	-	TRBJ1-1	-	CASSIPGRVASEAFF
TRBV5-1	TRBD1	TRBJ2-7	-	CASSFGQGLSYEQYF
TRBV20-1	-	TRBJ1-5	few	CSAVGGSGHQPQHF
TRBV7-3	TRBD1	TRBJ2-7	few	CASSFNRGYEQYF
TRBV5-1	-	TRBJ1-1	few	CASSRGGSLNTEAFF
TRBV3-1	TRBD2	TRBJ2-1	-	CASSQDLYSGGKSYNEQFF
TRBV18	TRBD2	TRBJ2-1	-	CASSLSSGESLREQFF
TRBV3-1	-	TRBJ1-2	-	CASSQEKARGNYGYTF
TRBV7-9	TRBD1	TRBJ2-7	-	CASSHRGQGSYEQYF